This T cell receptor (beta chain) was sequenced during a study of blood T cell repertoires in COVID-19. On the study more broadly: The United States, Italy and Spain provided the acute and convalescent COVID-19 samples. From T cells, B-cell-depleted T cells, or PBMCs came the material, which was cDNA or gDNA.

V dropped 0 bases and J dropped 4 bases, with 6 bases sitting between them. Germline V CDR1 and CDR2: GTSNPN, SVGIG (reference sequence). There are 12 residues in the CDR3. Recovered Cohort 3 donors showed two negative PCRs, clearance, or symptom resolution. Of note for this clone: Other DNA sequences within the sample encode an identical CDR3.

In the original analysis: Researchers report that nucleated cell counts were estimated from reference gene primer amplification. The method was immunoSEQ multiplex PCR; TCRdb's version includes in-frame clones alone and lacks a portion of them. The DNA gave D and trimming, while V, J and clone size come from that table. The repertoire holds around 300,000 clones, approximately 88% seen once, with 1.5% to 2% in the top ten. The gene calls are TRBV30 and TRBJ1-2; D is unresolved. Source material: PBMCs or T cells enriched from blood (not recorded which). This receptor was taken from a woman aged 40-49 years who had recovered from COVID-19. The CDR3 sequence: CAWSVGVYGYTF. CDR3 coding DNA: TGTGCCTGGAGTGTGGGAGTCTATGGCTACACCTTC.